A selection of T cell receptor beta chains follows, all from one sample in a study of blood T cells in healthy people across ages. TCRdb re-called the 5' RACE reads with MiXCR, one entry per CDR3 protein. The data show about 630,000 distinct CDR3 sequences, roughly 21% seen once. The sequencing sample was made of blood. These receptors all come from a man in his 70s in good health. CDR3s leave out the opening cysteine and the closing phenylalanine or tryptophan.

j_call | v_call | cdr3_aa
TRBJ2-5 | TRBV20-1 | SAIENQETQY
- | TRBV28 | ASSVAAGVQNEQF
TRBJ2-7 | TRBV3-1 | ASGGLAGAFSYEQY
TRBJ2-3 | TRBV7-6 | ASSPNNRGDTQY
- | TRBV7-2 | ASSPRLAGKEHEQF
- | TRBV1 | TSSQDFGWSSYEQY
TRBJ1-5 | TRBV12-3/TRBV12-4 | ASSLASYPGQGSNQPQH
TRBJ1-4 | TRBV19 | ASSLTTKRANEKLF
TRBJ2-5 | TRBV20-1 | SANAGDQETQY
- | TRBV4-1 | ASSQDIPESGSYEQY
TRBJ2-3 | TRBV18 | ASSPRSDTQY
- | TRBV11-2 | ASSLDQGREQY
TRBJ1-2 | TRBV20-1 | SALQENYGYT
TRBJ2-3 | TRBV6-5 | ASAGQGPSVMDTQY
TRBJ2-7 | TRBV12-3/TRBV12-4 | ASSSGNSHEQY
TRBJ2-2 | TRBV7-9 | ASSLGEGTNTGELF
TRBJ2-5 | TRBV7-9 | ASSSRLAVPDGEQY
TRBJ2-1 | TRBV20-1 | SARVPLAGNNEQF
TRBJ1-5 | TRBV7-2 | ASSDRVMDQPQH
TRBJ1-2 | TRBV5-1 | ASSLGGFSNYGYT
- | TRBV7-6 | ASSLLAGGGEQF
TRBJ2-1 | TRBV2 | ASSGLRGFNNEQF
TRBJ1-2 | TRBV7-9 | ASSLAGAYGYT
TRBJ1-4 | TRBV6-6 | ASSSPGTVATNRVF
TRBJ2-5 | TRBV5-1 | ASSLVSEPQETQY
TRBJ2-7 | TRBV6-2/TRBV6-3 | ASSPAGEDDEQY
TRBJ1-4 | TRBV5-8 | ASSLGQGNGKLF
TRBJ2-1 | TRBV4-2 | ASSRGTGAVYNEQF
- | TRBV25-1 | ASSPQGFQNYEQY
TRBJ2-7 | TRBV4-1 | ASSQAPGNYEQY
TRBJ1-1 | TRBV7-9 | ASSPARDWENTEAF
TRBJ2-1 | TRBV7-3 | ACSPHARRVSSYNEQF
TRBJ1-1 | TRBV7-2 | ASSPRTGLNTEAF
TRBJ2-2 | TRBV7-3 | ASSLTFSGRFSTGELF
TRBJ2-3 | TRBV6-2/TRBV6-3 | ASRSTGSTDTQY
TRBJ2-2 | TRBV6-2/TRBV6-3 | ASRDPPNTGELF
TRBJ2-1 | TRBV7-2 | ASSLALAGAVSYNEQF
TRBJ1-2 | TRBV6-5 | ASSGGDSYGYT
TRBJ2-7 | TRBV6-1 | ASSEGAVSSYEQY
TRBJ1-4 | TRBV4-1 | ASSQAWDGEEKLF
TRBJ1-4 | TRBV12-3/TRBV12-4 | ASSYWGQENEKLF
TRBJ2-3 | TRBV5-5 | ASSSGGPADTRY
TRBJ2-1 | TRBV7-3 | ASSLKTIGFPYNEQF
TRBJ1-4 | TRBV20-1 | SARDSKNEKLF
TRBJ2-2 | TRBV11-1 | ASSRGTSVFGELF
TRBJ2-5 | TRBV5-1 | ASSFSGSGRDVRYQETQY
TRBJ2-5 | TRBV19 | ASSHRPGWRTGQETQY
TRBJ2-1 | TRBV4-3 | ASSQGETGNYNEQF
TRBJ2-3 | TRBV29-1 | SVLSTDTQY
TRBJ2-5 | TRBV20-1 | SARDRDSGRGQETQY
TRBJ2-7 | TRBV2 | ASSISGTPYEQY
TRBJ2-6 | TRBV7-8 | ASSLVGLAGGAGANVLT